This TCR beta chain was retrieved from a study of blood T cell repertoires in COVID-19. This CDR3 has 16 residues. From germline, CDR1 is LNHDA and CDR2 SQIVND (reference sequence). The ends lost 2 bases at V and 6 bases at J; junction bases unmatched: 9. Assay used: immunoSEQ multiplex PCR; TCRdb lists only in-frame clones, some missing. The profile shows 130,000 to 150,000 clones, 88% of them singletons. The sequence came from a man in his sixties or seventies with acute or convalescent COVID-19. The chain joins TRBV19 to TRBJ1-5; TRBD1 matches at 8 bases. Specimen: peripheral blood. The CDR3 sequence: CASSISFGQGGQPQHF. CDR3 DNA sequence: TGTGCCAGTAGTATATCGTTCGGACAGGGAGGTCAGCCCCAGCATTTT. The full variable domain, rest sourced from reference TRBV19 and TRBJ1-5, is DGGITQSPKYLFRKEGQNVTLSCEQNLNHDAMYWYRQDPGQGLRLIYYSQIVNDFQKGDIAEGYSVSREKKESFPLTVTSAQKNPTAFYLCASSISFGQGGQPQHFGDGTRLSIL.